This T cell receptor beta chain was sequenced for a study of CD8 T cells in ankylosing spondylitis. Study observations and caveats: Disease-linked clones bore a CD8+ phenotype and were relatively rare in peripheral blood. For ankylosing spondylitis blood, a TCR beta motif of several highly homologous variants appeared characteristic.

This clonotype was counted at least ten times. As yet, its antigen is unknown. It was by quantitative 5'-RACE with molecular barcodes that TCR beta libraries were made. One entry per CDR3 protein results from TCRdb running MiXCR on the 5' RACE reads. The sample holds fewer than 550,000 distinct CDR3 sequences; approximately 5% are singletons and the top ten take roughly 3.5%. Germline lookup yields CDR1 MDHEN and CDR2 SYDVKM. V lost 4 bases and J lost 4, with 17 bases in between. The CDR3 spans 16 residues. This receptor was taken from a male donor with ankylosing spondylitis. Input material: blood, either unsorted or a sorted T cell fraction (not recorded which). The chain recombines TRBV28 with TRBJ2-1, with D hard to call. The CDR3 nucleotides are TGTGCCAGCAGTTCCCCCAGATCTTTGGAGTACAATGAGCAGTTCTTC. This sequence encodes CASSSPRSLEYNEQFF.